Reported below is one TCR beta chain. These data are taken from a study of Ad26.COV2.S vaccination and SARS-CoV-2 variants. At the level of the study: Intramuscular Ad26.COV2.S at 5x10^10 or 1x10^11 viral particles.

CDR1 and CDR2 (germline): SEHNR, FQNEAQ (reference sequence). With 3 bases clipped from V and 4 bases from J, the junction kept 8 bases outside the gene matches. The CDR3 runs to 16 residues. Treatment defined: roughly 20 received Ad26.COV2.S at low or high dose, single or two shots; about 5 received placebo; per-sample allocation not given. Following the first vaccine or placebo injection, samples were taken on day 63. Built on an Ad26 vector, the vaccine expressed Wuhan-strain SARS-CoV-2 spike. The assay was immunoSEQ multiplex PCR, and TCRdb's table has in-frame clones only and misses some. In the table there are roughly 400,000 clones, approximately 92% of which are singletons.

The receptor was derived from a person between 18 and 65 years old who received the Ad26.COV2.S COVID-19 vaccine or a placebo. The chain carries TRBV7-9 and TRBJ1-4; 7 bases fit TRBD1. Sample: peripheral blood, taken in a trial of Ad26.COV2.S vaccine versus placebo. CDR3: CASSLSDGTDNEKLFF. CDR3 in DNA: TGTGCCAGCAGCTTGTCTGACGGGACAGATAATGAAAAACTGTTTTTT.